This T cell receptor beta chain stems from a study of blood T cell repertoires in COVID-19. Study-level background: From T cells, B-cell-depleted T cells, or PBMCs came the material, which was cDNA or gDNA.

Germline CDR1 and CDR2: GTSNPN and SVGIG (reference sequence). Between the trimmed V and J ends, which lost 0 bases and 2 bases, there was a span of 15 bases. The CDR3 spans 16 residues. A single count supports this clone. In the original processing: Reference gene primer amplification yielded estimated nucleated cell counts. Only in-frame clones appear in the TCRdb table, and some are missing; sequencing was by immunoSEQ multiplex PCR. Clone size and V and J calls were adopted from that table, with D and trimming inferred from the DNA. The sample records tens of thousands of clones, around 90% being singletons.

This receptor was obtained from a woman aged 70-85 years with active COVID-19. The rearrangement uses TRBV30 and TRBJ2-3; no definite D call. Material: peripheral blood. The CDR3 DNA sequence: TGTGCCTGGAGTGTGCGCGCGGAATATATCACAGATACGCAGTATTTT. This encodes CAWSVRAEYITDTQYF.